This T cell receptor beta chain was retrieved from a study of cytotoxic CD8 clonotypes in ibrutinib-treated CLL. Study as a whole: A mean of approximately 260,000 productive templates and 85,000 to 95,000 productive rearrangements was obtained per sample.

TCRdb's table, derived via immunoSEQ multiplex PCR, lists solely in-frame clones and lacks some. The table lists hundreds of thousands of clones, 70% of them singletons. About this clone itself: What it binds is unknown.

General study points: Clonality climbed at ibrutinib response, then dropped toward baseline at progression.

The CDR3 has 13 amino acids. V gave up 6 bases and J gave up 3 bases; unmatched junction bases: 4. Germline V gene data show CDR1 as MNHEY and CDR2 as SMNVEV (reference sequence). The sequence was collected from a human donor with chronic lymphocytic leukemia. This chain links TRBV27 with TRBJ2-7; 8 bases align to TRBD1. The material was PBMCs, obtained after 24 months of ibrutinib treatment. This CDR3 reads CASRSTGGYEQYF. CDR3 in DNA: TGTGCCAGCAGGTCTACAGGGGGCTACGAGCAGTACTTC.